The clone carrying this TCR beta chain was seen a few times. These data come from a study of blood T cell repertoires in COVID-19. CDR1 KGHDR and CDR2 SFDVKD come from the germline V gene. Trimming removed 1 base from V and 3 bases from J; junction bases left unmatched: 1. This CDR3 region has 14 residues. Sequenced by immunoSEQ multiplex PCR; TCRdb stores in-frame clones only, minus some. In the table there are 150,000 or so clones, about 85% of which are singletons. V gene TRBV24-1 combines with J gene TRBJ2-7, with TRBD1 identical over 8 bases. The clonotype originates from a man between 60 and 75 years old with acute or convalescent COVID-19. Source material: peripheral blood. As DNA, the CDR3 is TGTGCCACCAGTGATTTAGGACAGGGCTACGAGCAGTACTTC. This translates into CATSDLGQGYEQYF.